One sample yielded the 12 T cell receptor beta chains listed below, sequenced in a study of blood T cell repertoires in COVID-19. Repertoires were generated with immunoSEQ multiplex PCR, while TCRdb's copy carries only in-frame clones and drops some. The data contain 75,000 to 80,000 clones, 80% to 90% of them seen just once; the ten biggest clones take up approximately 11%. Sequenced input: peripheral blood. The receptors come from a man aged 55-75 years with COVID-19, enrolled during active disease.

The rearrangement uses TRBV2 and TRBJ1-5; TRBD1 is a possible D gene (5 bases). Trimming left V 4 bases short and J 2 bases short, with 9 bases between. CDR3 size: 14 residues. Germline V gene data show CDR1 as SNHLY and CDR2 as FYNNEI. The CDR3 DNA sequence: TGTGCCAGCAGTGGCAGGGTCGGCAATCAGCCCCAGCATTTT. Amino acid sequence: CASSGRVGNQPQHF.

The chain carries TRBV6-5 and TRBJ2-1; 7 nucleotides line up with TRBD1. The CDR3 runs 12 residues. V was pared by 5 bases and J by 12 bases, with 7 bases of the junction left unmatched. Germline-derived CDR1 and CDR2 are MNHEY and SVGAGI. DNA of the CDR3: TGTGCCAGCAGTCGACAGGGTCTTAGGCAGTTCTTC. Protein sequence: CASSRQGLRQFF.

V usage is TRBV29-1 and J usage is TRBJ2-2; the D is unclear. V was shortened by 1 base and J by 7 bases, with 19 bases between the two germline ends. CDR1 SQVTM and CDR2 ANQGSEA come from the germline V gene. The CDR3 spans 16 residues. The CDR3 sequence: CSVEGRGHRGGGELFF. The CDR3 DNA follows: TGCAGCGTTGAAGGCCGAGGCCATCGAGGTGGCGGGGAGCTGTTTTTT.

The chain couples TRBV30 to TRBJ1-1; 7 nucleotides match TRBD1. The germline V gene has CDR1 GTSNPN and CDR2 SVGIG (reference sequence). With V trimmed by 4 bases and J by 10 bases, 12 bases remained unmatched. The CDR3 contains 13 residues. CDR3 region: CAWKDTNRGRAFF. The CDR3 bases are TGTGCCTGGAAAGATACAAACAGGGGAAGAGCTTTCTTT.

Here the CDR3 reads CASSPIRGQLETQYF. Written as DNA, the CDR3 is TGCGCCAGCAGCCCGATCAGGGGCCAGTTGGAGACCCAGTACTTC. The rearrangement links TRBV5-1 to TRBJ2-5, with D tentatively TRBD1 (6 bases). With 4 bases removed from V and 5 bases from J, the gap between germline ends came to 18 bases. The germline CDR1 and CDR2 sequences are SGHRS and YFSETQ. This CDR3 is 15 amino acids long.

The V call is TRBV10-3, the J call TRBJ1-2; 8 positions match TRBD1. This CDR3 contains 14 residues. In germline, CDR1 is ENHRY, CDR2 SYGVKD. V lost 2 bases to trimming and J lost 4 bases; unmatched junction nucleotides: 3. The CDR3 nucleotides are TGTGCCATCAGTGAGGGACAGGGTGGCTATGGCTACACCTTC. Protein product: CAISEGQGGYGYTF.

V gene TRBV3-1 (or the pseudogene TRBV3-2) combines with J gene TRBJ1-2; D possibly corresponds to TRBD1 (5 bases). Trimming shortened V by 1 base and J by 7 bases, and 13 bases separated the two germline ends. CDR3 length: 14 amino acids. Germline assignment: CDR1 LGHDT and CDR2 YNNKEL (reference sequence). The CDR3 here is CASSQGVGGSGYTF. CDR3 nucleotide sequence: TGTGCCAGCAGCCAAGGGGTCGGGGGGTCTGGCTACACCTTC.

This chain links TRBV11-2 with TRBJ1-4, with 8 positions matching TRBD1. The CDR3 consists of 14 residues. V was clipped by 1 base and J by 8 bases; unmatched bases: 3. The germline V gene has CDR1 SGHAT and CDR2 FQNNGV. CDR3 in amino acids: CASSLAGGKEKLFF. The CDR3 DNA follows: TGTGCCAGCAGCTTAGCAGGGGGCAAAGAAAAACTGTTTTTT. Together with reference TRBV11-2 and TRBJ1-4, the CDR3 gives the full variable domain: EAGVAQSPRYKIIEKRQSVAFWCNPISGHATLYWYQQILGQGPKLLIQFQNNGVVDDSQLPKDRFSAERLKGVDSTLKIQPAKLEDSAVYLCASSLAGGKEKLFFGSGTQLSVL.

The chain has TRBV25-1 and TRBJ2-1; TRBD2 matches 8 bases. The V and J ends lost 3 bases and 8 bases, in that order; junction bases with no gene match: 9. Per the germline V gene, CDR1 is MGHDK and CDR2 is SYGVNS. There are 15 residues in the CDR3. The DNA for the CDR3 is TGTGCCAGCAGTGATTCAGCGGGAGTGGGGGATGAGCAGTTCTTC. Residues: CASSDSAGVGDEQFF.

The rearrangement uses TRBV6-6 and TRBJ1-2, with a tentative D call TRBD1 (6 bases). The germline V gene encodes CDR1 MNHNY and CDR2 SVGAGI (reference sequence). This CDR3 comprises 15 residues. The V and J ends lost 2 bases and 2 bases respectively, with 12 bases between them. Here the CDR3 DNA reads TGTGCCAGCAGTTACCCACAGGGTCTCAACTATGGCTACACCTTC. Amino acids: CASSYPQGLNYGYTF.

The chain links TRBV5-6 to TRBJ1-1, with 9 nucleotides matching TRBD1. CDR1 and CDR2 from the germline V gene are SGHDT and YYEEEE. CDR3 length: 17 amino acids. V was pared by 5 bases and J by 1 base, with 12 bases of the junction left unmatched. The CDR3 is CASSPRDRDGENTEAFF. CDR3 DNA sequence: TGTGCCAGCAGTCCACGGGACAGGGATGGCGAGAACACTGAAGCTTTCTTT.

The chain joins TRBV27 to TRBJ1-5; 9 nucleotides line up with TRBD1. Germline V gene data show CDR1 as MNHEY and CDR2 as SMNVEV (reference sequence). Trimming removed 8 bases from V and 5 bases from J; junction bases left unmatched: 10. This CDR3 is 15 amino acids long. The CDR3 DNA reads TGTGCCAGCGATAACCGGGACAGGGTTGATCAGCCCCAGCATTTT. It translates to CASDNRDRVDQPQHF.